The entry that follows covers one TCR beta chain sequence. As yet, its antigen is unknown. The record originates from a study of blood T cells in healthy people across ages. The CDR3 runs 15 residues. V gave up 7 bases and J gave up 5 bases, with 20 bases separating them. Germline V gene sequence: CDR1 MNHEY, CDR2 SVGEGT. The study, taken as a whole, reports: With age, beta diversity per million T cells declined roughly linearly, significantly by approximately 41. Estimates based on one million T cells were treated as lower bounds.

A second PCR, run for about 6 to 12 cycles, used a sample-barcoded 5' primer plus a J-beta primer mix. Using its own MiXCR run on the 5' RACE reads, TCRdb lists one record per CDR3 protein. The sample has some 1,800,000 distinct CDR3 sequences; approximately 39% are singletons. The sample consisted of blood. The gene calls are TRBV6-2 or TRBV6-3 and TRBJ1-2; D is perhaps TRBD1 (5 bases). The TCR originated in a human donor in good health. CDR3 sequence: CASTQGAGAGYGYTF. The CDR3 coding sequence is TGTGCCAGCACCCAAGGGGCAGGAGCGGGGTATGGCTACACCTTC.